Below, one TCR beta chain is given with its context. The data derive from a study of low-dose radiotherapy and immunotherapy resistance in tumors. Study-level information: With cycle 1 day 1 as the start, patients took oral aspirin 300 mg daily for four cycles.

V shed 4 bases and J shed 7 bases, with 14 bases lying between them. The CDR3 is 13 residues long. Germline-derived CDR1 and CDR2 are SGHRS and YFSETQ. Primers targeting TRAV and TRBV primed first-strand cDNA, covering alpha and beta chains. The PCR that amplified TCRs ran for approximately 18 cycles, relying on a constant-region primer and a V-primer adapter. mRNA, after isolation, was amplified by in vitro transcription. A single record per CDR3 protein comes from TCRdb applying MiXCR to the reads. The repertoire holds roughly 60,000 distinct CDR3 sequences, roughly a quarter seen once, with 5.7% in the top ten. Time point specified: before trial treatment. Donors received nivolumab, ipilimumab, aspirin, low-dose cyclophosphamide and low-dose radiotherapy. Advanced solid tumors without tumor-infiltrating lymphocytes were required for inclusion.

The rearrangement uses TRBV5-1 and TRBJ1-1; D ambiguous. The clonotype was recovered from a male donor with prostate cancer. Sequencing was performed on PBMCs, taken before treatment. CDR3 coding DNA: TGCGCCAGCAGCCCACACGGTCGGGGTGAAGCTTTCTTT. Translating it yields CASSPHGRGEAFF.